Following are 8 T cell receptor beta chains from one sample sequenced in a study of blood T cell repertoires in COVID-19. TCRdb's copy holds only in-frame clones and misses some; the assay was immunoSEQ multiplex PCR. The sample yields about 42,000 clones, approximately 86% seen once. Sequenced input: peripheral blood. These receptors all come from a human donor in a cohort sampled during active COVID-19.

The chain recombines TRBV28 with TRBJ2-7; tentatively, D is TRBD1 (5 bases). Germline values: CDR1 MDHEN, CDR2 SYDVKM. This CDR3 spans 12 amino acids. With 6 bases removed from V and 0 bases from J, the gap between germline ends came to 6 bases. The DNA of the CDR3 is TGTGCCAGCAGGGACAACTCCTACGAGCAGTACTTC. Its translation is CASRDNSYEQYF.

This chain joins TRBV3-1 (or the pseudogene TRBV3-2) and TRBJ1-1; no clear D gene. Trimming pared 0 bases from V and 0 bases from J, leaving 8 bases between. This CDR3 spans 15 amino acids. CDR1 and CDR2 from the germline V gene are LGHDT and YNNKEL (reference sequence). The CDR3 protein is CASSQERVLNTEAFF. Here the CDR3 DNA reads TGTGCCAGCAGCCAAGAGAGGGTCCTGAACACTGAAGCTTTCTTT.

This rearrangement joins TRBV15 to TRBJ2-7; the D gene is possibly TRBD2 (5 bases). Between the trimmed V and J ends, which lost 6 bases and 9 bases, there was a span of 21 bases. This CDR3 contains 14 residues. Germline V lookup: CDR1 LNHNV, CDR2 YYDKDF (reference sequence). The CDR3 loop reads CATSGRTPTTGQYF. The CDR3 DNA reads TGTGCCACCAGTGGACGGACTCCAACTACGGGGCAGTACTTC.

The genes are TRBV14 and TRBJ2-1; weak D call: TRBD1 (5 bases). Germline V lookup: CDR1 SGHDN, CDR2 FVKESK. This CDR3 is 17 amino acids long. V was trimmed by 1 base and J by 7 bases, leaving 20 bases between them. CDR3 sequence reads: CASSQVGQGIVWNEQFF. Here the CDR3 DNA reads TGTGCCAGCAGCCAAGTAGGTCAGGGAATAGTTTGGAATGAGCAGTTCTTC.

The chain carries TRBV4-3 and TRBJ1-5, with D perhaps matching TRBD1 (6 bases). Germline CDR1 reads LGHNA; CDR2 reads YSLEER. The ends were cut back, 0 bases at V and 10 bases at J, with 16 bases in the middle. The CDR3 sequence is 15 residues long. CDR3 in amino acids: CASSQDKGGRLPQHF. The CDR3, as DNA: TGCGCCAGCAGCCAAGATAAGGGGGGGCGGCTACCCCAGCATTTT.

In its sample, this clone was seen a few times. The chain recombines TRBV2 with TRBJ2-2; D not certain. The ends were cut back, 3 bases at V and 1 base at J, with 9 bases in the middle. The germline V gene has CDR1 SNHLY and CDR2 FYNNEI. This CDR3 spans 15 amino acids. The CDR3 DNA reads TGTGCCAGCAGTGAGTCCCCTAGGAACACCGGGGAGCTGTTTTTT. Protein sequence: CASSESPRNTGELFF.

The chain is built from TRBV7-9 and TRBJ2-1, with 12 bases fitting TRBD2. The trim removed 2 bases at V and 0 bases at J, leaving 5 bases unmatched. This CDR3 comprises 18 residues. Looked up from germline, CDR1 is SEHNR and CDR2 is FQNEAQ (reference sequence). DNA of the CDR3: TGTGCCAGCAGCTTATTGTCGACTAGCGGGGGCTCCTACAATGAGCAGTTCTTC. Protein product: CASSLLSTSGGSYNEQFF.

In its sample, this clone was seen a few times. The V gene is TRBV28, the J gene TRBJ1-5; TRBD1 is a possible D gene (5 bases). Germline-derived CDR1 and CDR2 are MDHEN and SYDVKM. V shed 5 bases and J shed 4 bases, with 12 bases lying between them. CDR3 size: 14 residues. This chain's CDR3 is CASSVRVGNQPQHF. The DNA for the CDR3 is TGTGCCAGCAGTGTCAGGGTGGGGAATCAGCCCCAGCATTTT.